What follows are 10 T cell receptor beta chains derived from one specimen sequenced in a study of cytomegalovirus exposure and HLA in healthy donors. TCRdb's copy holds only in-frame clones and misses some; the assay was immunoSEQ multiplex PCR. The repertoire holds about 130,000 clones, just under 95% seen once, with more than 0.9% in the top ten. Sample: PBMCs. Receptors were obtained from a woman younger than 35 in good health and CMV-seronegative.

This rearrangement joins TRBV27 to TRBJ2-4; TRBD1 agrees at 8 bases. Germline V lookup: CDR1 MNHEY, CDR2 SMNVEV (reference sequence). This CDR3 contains 14 residues. V shed 6 bases, J shed 0 bases, and the junction held 1 base outside the gene matches. The CDR3 region is CASSRGLAKNIQYF. The CDR3 region has the DNA TGTGCCAGCAGCAGGGGGCTAGCCAAAAACATTCAGTACTTC.

The CDR3 DNA follows: TGTGCCAGCAGCTTAAAGGGAGGGGGAGAGACCCAGTACTTC. Translation: CASSLKGGGETQYF. V is TRBV13 and J is TRBJ2-5, with D maybe TRBD2 (7 bases). The germline V gene has CDR1 PRHDT and CDR2 FYEKMQ (reference sequence). Trimming removed 2 bases at V and 4 bases at J, with 11 bases between. The length of the CDR3 is 14 residues.

The chain links TRBV30 to TRBJ2-5, with D possibly TRBD2 on 7 matching bases. CDR3 size: 15 residues. Trimming shortened V by 3 bases and J by 5 bases, and 19 bases separated the two germline ends. Germline V CDR1 and CDR2: GTSNPN, SVGIG (reference sequence). CDR3 residues: CAWRTGGSLHETQYF. The CDR3 bases are TGTGCCTGGAGGACAGGCGGGAGTCTCCACGAGACCCAGTACTTC.

The V call is TRBV7-2, the J call TRBJ1-4; 7 nucleotides line up with TRBD1. CDR1 SGHTA and CDR2 FQGNSA come from the germline V gene. After removal of 4 bases from V and 6 bases from J, the junction contained 5 bases not matched to a gene. The CDR3 is 14 amino acids. DNA of the CDR3: TGTGCCAGCAGCTCTCGGACAGGCTATGAAAAACTGTTTTTT. Residues: CASSSRTGYEKLFF.

This chain links TRBV30 with TRBJ1-3; TRBD1 matches at 7 bases. After removal of 1 base from V and 6 bases from J, the junction contained 6 bases not matched to a gene. This CDR3 has 14 residues. The V gene's germline CDR1 is GTSNPN and CDR2 SVGIG (reference sequence). The CDR3 region is CAWSAGGSLNTIYF. CDR3 sequence (DNA): TGTGCCTGGAGTGCAGGGGGATCTCTAAACACCATATATTTT.

The chain uses TRBV29-1 and TRBJ1-1, with D perhaps matching TRBD1 (6 bases). The CDR3 spans 16 residues. V lost 3 bases and J lost 0, with 17 bases in between. CDR1 is SQVTM and CDR2 is ANQGSEA in the germline V gene. The DNA for the CDR3 is TGCAGCGTTGAGGGGCTCACGGACAGATTGAACACTGAAGCTTTCTTT. Residues: CSVEGLTDRLNTEAFF.

In this sample, this clone turned up a few times. V usage is TRBV27 and J usage is TRBJ1-6; TRBD1 might be the D (6 bases). Germline V gene sequence: CDR1 MNHEY, CDR2 SMNVEV (reference sequence). There are 16 residues in the CDR3. The V end was cut by 5 bases, the J end by 6 bases, with 17 bases between. CDR3 bases: TGTGCCAGCAGTACCCCCCAGGGGACGGGTAATTCACCCCTCCACTTT. It is translated as CASSTPQGTGNSPLHF.

The CDR3 protein is CASSQERDQPQHF. The CDR3 DNA follows: TGCGCCAGCAGCCAAGAGCGCGATCAGCCCCAGCATTTT. The V and J genes are TRBV4-1 and TRBJ1-5; D is undetermined. There are 13 residues in the CDR3. The germline V gene encodes CDR1 MGHRA and CDR2 YSYEKL. The V end lost 0 bases, the J end lost 5 bases, and 5 bases lay between the germline ends.

The chain employs TRBV6-5 and TRBJ2-7, with 8 bases that match TRBD1. Germline trimming cut 6 bases from V and 0 bases from J; bases unmatched to any gene: 10. The germline V gene has CDR1 MNHEY and CDR2 SVGAGI. There are 16 residues in the CDR3. The CDR3 here is CASSYQGALHSYEQYF. CDR3 nucleotide sequence: TGTGCCAGCAGCTACCAGGGGGCCCTACACTCCTACGAGCAGTACTTC.

The rearrangement joins TRBV18 to TRBJ2-1, with D perhaps TRBD2 (5 bases). CDR1 and CDR2 (germline): KGHSH, LQKENI. The CDR3 totals 15 residues. Trimming removed 3 bases at V and 8 bases at J, with 17 bases between. This chain's CDR3 is CASSPVPGTDHEQFF. DNA for the CDR3: TGTGCCAGCTCACCGGTCCCGGGAACTGACCATGAGCAGTTCTTC.